One sample yielded the 30 T cell receptor beta chains listed below, sequenced in a study of patients and donors after allogeneic stem cell transplantation. TCRdb analysed the RT-PCR reads with MiXCR anew, one entry per CDR3 protein. The sample shows approximately 410,000 distinct CDR3 sequences, approximately 16% of them seen only once. The sample taken for sequencing was blood, either unsorted or a sorted T cell fraction (not recorded which). Receptor source: a human donor who was either an allogeneic HSCT recipient or a stem cell or donor lymphocyte infusion donor (not recorded which). It is not recorded whose cells these are; they may come from a transplant donor.

This clonotype showed up just a few times. The chain combines TRBV15 with TRBJ2-5, with D unclear. The length of the CDR3 is 11 residues. CDR1 and CDR2 (germline): LNHNV, YYDKDF (reference sequence). Trimming removed 6 bases from V and 2 bases from J, with 4 bases in between. The CDR3 loop is CATRQQETQYF. In DNA, the CDR3 is TGTGCCACCAGACAACAAGAGACCCAGTACTTC.

This clonotype came up a few times. CDR3 sequence: CASSAGDGETQYF. CDR3 bases: TGTGCCAGCAGTGCAGGGGACGGAGAGACCCAGTACTTC. The chain couples TRBV27 to TRBJ2-5, with a tentative D call TRBD1 (6 bases). Trimming removed 5 bases at V and 4 bases at J, with 11 bases between. The germline CDR1 and CDR2 sequences are MNHEY and SMNVEV (reference sequence). The CDR3 sequence is 13 residues long.

This clonotype was counted between two and nine times. The chain recombines TRBV13 with TRBJ2-1; TRBD2 agrees at 8 bases. In germline, CDR1 is PRHDT, CDR2 FYEKMQ (reference sequence). The CDR3 has 17 residues. After removal of 0 bases from V and 8 bases from J, the junction contained 12 bases not matched to a gene. CDR3 bases: TGTGCCAGCAGCTTAGGCCTGTTGGGACTAGAACTCGATGAGCAGTTCTTC. Protein sequence: CASSLGLLGLELDEQFF.

With regard to this clonotype: The junction differs from germline at one of its ends, possibly a read error. The J gene is TRBJ2-1, the V gene TRBV24-1, with TRBD2 matching over 11 bases. Germline lookup yields CDR1 KGHDR and CDR2 SFDVKD. The CDR3 spans 14 residues. The CDR3 region is CATTSGTSGVGPVF. The CDR3 bases are TGTGCCACCACATCCGGGACTAGCGGAGTCGGACCGGTCTTC.

This clonotype was observed a few times. This chain connects TRBV6-5 to TRBJ2-2; the D gene could be TRBD1 or TRBD2 (5 bases each). V lost 2 bases and J lost 2, with 18 bases in between. Looked up from germline, CDR1 is MNHEY and CDR2 is SVGAGI. This CDR3 contains 18 residues. CDR3 DNA sequence: TGTGCCAGCAGTTACACCCCACCGGGACGATCAAACACCGGGGAGCTGTTTTTT. This sequence encodes CASSYTPPGRSNTGELFF.

The sample holds a few counts of this clonotype. The chain recombines TRBV29-1 with TRBJ1-2, with unresolved D. V lost 1 base, J lost 7 bases, and 7 bases lay in between. The CDR3 extends over 11 amino acids. Germline V lookup: CDR1 SQVTM, CDR2 ANQGSEA. The CDR3 region is CSVEGGSGYTF. The CDR3 bases are TGCAGCGTTGAAGGCGGTTCTGGCTACACCTTC.

The rearrangement joins TRBV4-1 to TRBJ2-7; D may be TRBD2 (5 bases). CDR1 and CDR2 (germline): MGHRA, YSYEKL. The CDR3 is 13 amino acids. V was pared by 2 bases and J by 3 bases, with 8 bases between. The CDR3 DNA reads TGCGCCAGCAGCCAAAACCGGGACTACGAGCAGTACTTC. Protein sequence: CASSQNRDYEQYF.

This clonotype occurred a few times. V usage is TRBV6-5 and J usage is TRBJ2-3, with 7 bases lining up with TRBD2. CDR1 is MNHEY, CDR2 SVGAGI, per germline. The CDR3 has 18 residues. V shed 0 bases and J 2 bases; nucleotides not matched to a gene: 11. The CDR3: CASSYSWTSGADTDTQYF. CDR3 sequence (DNA): TGTGCCAGCAGTTACTCCTGGACTAGTGGGGCGGACACAGATACGCAGTATTTT.

This clonotype was seen ten or more times. J is TRBJ2-1 and V is TRBV7-8; 7 bases are a match to TRBD1. The CDR3 consists of 13 residues. Unmatched junction bases numbered 5, after V lost 6 bases and J lost 6 bases. Looked up from germline, CDR1 is SGHVS and CDR2 is FQNEAQ. The DNA for the CDR3 is TGTGCCAGCAGGTCTCGGGACAGCAATGAGCAGTTCTTC. Translated: CASRSRDSNEQFF.

This chain connects TRBV6-1 to TRBJ2-3; no firm D call. Germline-derived CDR1 and CDR2 are MNHNS and SASEGT. With 7 bases removed from V and 0 bases from J, the gap between germline ends came to 11 bases. The CDR3 totals 14 residues. The chain's CDR3 is CASTLRGSTDTQYF. In nucleotides, the CDR3 is TGTGCCAGCACCTTGAGAGGAAGCACAGATACGCAGTATTTT.

This clonotype came up a few times. The chain joins TRBV20-1 to TRBJ2-7; 8 bases line up with TRBD2. J lost 2 bases, V lost 0 bases, and 3 bases had no gene match. The CDR3 runs 14 residues. The germline CDR1 and CDR2 sequences are DFQATT and SNEGSKA (reference sequence). This CDR3 is CSARDRGGTYEQYF. Written as DNA, the CDR3 is TGCAGTGCTAGAGACCGGGGGGGAACCTACGAGCAGTACTTC.

This clonotype was observed a few times. The rearrangement uses TRBV11-2 and TRBJ1-5; D is unresolved. The CDR3 is 13 amino acids. Germline CDR1 and CDR2: SGHAT and FQNNGV. V lost 2 bases, J lost 5 bases, and 7 bases lay in between. CDR3 nucleotides: TGTGCCAGCAGCTTATATTTGCATCAGCCCCAGCATTTT. Translating gives CASSLYLHQPQHF.

This clonotype was counted a few times. This chain joins TRBV7-2 and TRBJ2-3; D may correspond to TRBD1 or TRBD2 (6 bases each). Trimming removed 6 bases from V and 2 bases from J, with 9 bases in between. The CDR3 consists of 13 residues. CDR1 SGHTA and CDR2 FQGNSA come from the germline V gene. The CDR3: CASRGGLTDTQYF. The CDR3 DNA sequence: TGTGCCAGCAGGGGGGGCCTCACAGATACGCAGTATTTT.

This rearrangement joins TRBV12-3 or TRBV12-4 to TRBJ1-3, with D unclear. V shed 6 bases and J shed 0 bases, with 15 bases lying between them. The CDR3 runs 16 residues. The CDR3 spells CASSRIGILSGNTIYF. In DNA form, the CDR3 reads TGTGCCAGCAGCCGTATCGGGATTCTCTCTGGAAACACCATATATTTT.

This rearrangement joins TRBV28 to TRBJ2-5; 14 bases are a match to TRBD2. There are 18 residues in the CDR3. Germline assignment: CDR1 MDHEN and CDR2 SYDVKM. V lost 5 bases, J lost 3 bases, and 11 bases stayed unmatched. The CDR3 sequence is CASSLGLAGGRKKETQYF. In DNA, the CDR3 is TGTGCCAGCAGTCTCGGACTAGCGGGAGGCAGGAAGAAAGAGACCCAGTACTTC.

The genes are TRBV7-9 and TRBJ2-1; D possibly corresponds to TRBD2 (5 bases). Deletions cut 5 bases from V and 9 bases from J, with 23 bases between. The CDR3 covers 16 residues. Germline V gives CDR1 SEHNR, CDR2 FQNEAQ (reference sequence). The CDR3 loop reads CASSPAKAGELSEQFF. The CDR3 DNA is TGTGCCAGCAGCCCTGCCAAGGCCGGGGAGTTGAGTGAGCAGTTCTTC.

The table lists this clonotype with a few counts. The CDR3 is CATSPRGGGPKGEKLFF. The DNA of the CDR3 is TGTGCCACCAGCCCGCGCGGAGGGGGCCCAAAAGGCGAAAAACTGTTTTTT. This rearrangement joins TRBV15 to TRBJ1-4, with TRBD1 matching over 7 bases. Germline CDR1 LNHNV, CDR2 YYDKDF (reference sequence). This CDR3 region has 17 residues. With V trimmed by 5 bases and J by 8 bases, 17 bases remained unmatched. Based on the CDR3 plus reference TRBV15 and TRBJ1-4, the full variable domain is DAMVIQNPRYQVTQFGKPVTLSCSQTLNHNVMYWYQQKSSQAPKLLFHYYDKDFNNEADTPDNFQSRRPNTSFCFLDIRSPGLGDTAMYLCATSPRGGGPKGEKLFFGSGTQLSVL.

This clonotype was seen at least ten times. The chain uses TRBV20-1 and TRBJ1-1; no clear D gene. This CDR3 has 15 residues. Germline values: CDR1 DFQATT, CDR2 SNEGSKA (reference sequence). V was pared by 0 bases and J by 4 bases, with 15 bases between. As DNA, the CDR3 is TGCAGTGCTAGAGATCTCGGCTCTAGGCCCACTGAAGCTTTCTTT. Residues: CSARDLGSRPTEAFF.

The gene calls are TRBV12-3 or TRBV12-4 and TRBJ2-4, with TRBD1 matching over 7 bases. The length of the CDR3 is 16 residues. V lost 6 bases to trimming and J lost 6 bases; unmatched junction nucleotides: 14. This chain's CDR3 is CASRKTGSPYGNIQYF. The CDR3, as DNA: TGTGCCAGCAGGAAGACAGGGAGCCCTTACGGAAACATTCAGTACTTC.

This chain joins TRBV11-3 and TRBJ2-4; unclear D gene. Trimming shortened V by 4 bases and J by 5 bases, and 9 bases separated the two germline ends. The CDR3 covers 13 residues. Germline CDR1 reads SGHNT; CDR2 reads YENEEA. CDR3 loop: CASSSYGENIQYF. CDR3 sequence (DNA): TGTGCCAGCAGCTCCTATGGGGAAAACATTCAGTACTTC. Based on the CDR3 plus reference TRBV11-3 and TRBJ2-4, the full variable domain is EAGVVQSPRYKIIEKKQPVAFWCNPISGHNTLYWYLQNLGQGPELLIRYENEEAVDDSQLPKDRFSAERLKGVDSTLKIQPAELGDSAVYLCASSSYGENIQYFGAGTRLSVL.

This clonotype has more than one count but fewer than ten. The V call is TRBV25-1, the J call TRBJ2-7, with D possibly matching TRBD2 (5 bases). The ends were cut back, 3 bases at V and 9 bases at J, with 12 bases in the middle. The CDR3 runs to 12 residues. Germline CDR1 is MGHDK and CDR2 is SYGVNS. CDR3: CASSDPIGGQYF. CDR3 nucleotide sequence: TGTGCCAGCAGTGACCCCATAGGAGGGCAGTACTTC.

The V gene is TRBV24-1, the J gene TRBJ2-4, with TRBD1 as a possible D gene (6 bases). Germline CDR1 KGHDR, CDR2 SFDVKD. There are 17 residues in the CDR3. Trimming stripped 4 bases from V and 1 base from J, with 16 bases between. The CDR3 DNA sequence: TGTGCCACCAGTGACGCGACAGGACCCTTTGCCAAAAACATTCAGTACTTC. Translating it yields CATSDATGPFAKNIQYF.

This chain joins TRBV4-3 and TRBJ2-1; the D gene could be TRBD1 or TRBD2 (5 bases each). The V gene lost 0 bases and the J gene lost 7 bases, with 19 bases spanning the gap. The CDR3 covers 17 residues. Germline V CDR1 and CDR2: LGHNA, YSLEER. The CDR3 loop reads CASSQDRVLAGGNEQFF. The CDR3 DNA reads as TGCGCCAGCAGCCAAGATCGGGTGTTAGCTGGGGGAAATGAGCAGTTCTTC.

This clonotype was seen only a few times. As DNA, the CDR3 is TGTGCCAGCAGCTTAGCACTATTAACAGGGGGTGAGCAGTTCTTC. Amino acid sequence: CASSLALLTGGEQFF. The chain employs TRBV7-9 and TRBJ2-1; the match to TRBD1 covers 8 bases. This CDR3 has 15 residues. The germline V gene has CDR1 SEHNR and CDR2 FQNEAQ (reference sequence). V lost 0 bases to trimming and J lost 9 bases; unmatched junction nucleotides: 7.

This clonotype has a handful of counts. The rearrangement uses TRBV27 and TRBJ2-7; 7 bases align to TRBD2. Per germline, CDR1 MNHEY and CDR2 SMNVEV (reference sequence). The CDR3 contains 15 residues. The junction had 2 bases not matched to a gene; V was cut back by 0 bases and J by 0 bases. CDR3 region: CASSLSGDYSYEQYF. The CDR3 bases are TGTGCCAGCAGTTTATCGGGGGACTACTCCTACGAGCAGTACTTC.

This clonotype was recorded a few times. The V call is TRBV5-1, the J call TRBJ2-3; 16 nucleotides match TRBD2. CDR3 length: 18 residues. V dropped 0 bases and J dropped 5; count of bases not matched to a gene: 6. Looked up from germline, CDR1 is SGHRS and CDR2 is YFSETQ. In nucleotides, the CDR3 is TGCGCCAGCAGCTTGGAGGGACTAGCGGGAGGGCCTGGAGATACGCAGTATTTT. It translates to CASSLEGLAGGPGDTQYF. Combining the CDR3 with reference TRBV5-1 and TRBJ2-3 gives the whole variable domain KAGVTQTPRYLIKTRGQQVTLSCSPISGHRSVSWYQQTPGQGLQFLFEYFSETQRNKGNFPGRFSGRQFSNSRSEMNVSTLELGDSALYLCASSLEGLAGGPGDTQYFGPGTRLTVL.

The rearrangement links TRBV7-9 to TRBJ1-5; D gene unclear. V was shortened by 1 base and J by 5 bases, with 12 bases between the two germline ends. This CDR3 has 15 amino acids. The V gene's germline CDR1 is SEHNR and CDR2 FQNEAQ (reference sequence). CDR3 coding DNA: TGTGCCAGCAGCTTAGGAGATGGTCGGCATCAGCCCCAGCATTTT. As protein: CASSLGDGRHQPQHF.

The chain employs TRBV12-3 or TRBV12-4 and TRBJ2-3; D not certain. This CDR3 region has 17 residues. The ends were cut back, 0 bases at V and 2 bases at J, with 15 bases in the middle. The CDR3 reads CASSLALSTQTTDTQYF. As DNA, the CDR3 is TGTGCCAGCAGTTTAGCACTCAGTACCCAAACCACAGATACGCAGTATTTT.

Points on this clonotype: A much larger clone differs by one base, so this may be a read error. The rearrangement uses TRBV12-3 or TRBV12-4 and TRBJ1-5; a weak D match, TRBD1 (5 bases). The CDR3 is 14 residues long. In DNA, the CDR3 is TGTGCCAGCAGTTACCGGGACGAGAATCGGCCCCAGCATTTT. The encoded protein is CASSYRDENRPQHF.

This rearrangement joins TRBV18 to TRBJ2-3, with D unclear. V lost 2 bases to trimming and J lost 4 bases, with 4 bases between them. Germline values: CDR1 KGHSH, CDR2 LQKENI. The CDR3 spans 12 residues. The DNA for the CDR3 is TGTGCCAGCTCACCAACAGCAGATACGCAGTATTTT. As protein: CASSPTADTQYF.